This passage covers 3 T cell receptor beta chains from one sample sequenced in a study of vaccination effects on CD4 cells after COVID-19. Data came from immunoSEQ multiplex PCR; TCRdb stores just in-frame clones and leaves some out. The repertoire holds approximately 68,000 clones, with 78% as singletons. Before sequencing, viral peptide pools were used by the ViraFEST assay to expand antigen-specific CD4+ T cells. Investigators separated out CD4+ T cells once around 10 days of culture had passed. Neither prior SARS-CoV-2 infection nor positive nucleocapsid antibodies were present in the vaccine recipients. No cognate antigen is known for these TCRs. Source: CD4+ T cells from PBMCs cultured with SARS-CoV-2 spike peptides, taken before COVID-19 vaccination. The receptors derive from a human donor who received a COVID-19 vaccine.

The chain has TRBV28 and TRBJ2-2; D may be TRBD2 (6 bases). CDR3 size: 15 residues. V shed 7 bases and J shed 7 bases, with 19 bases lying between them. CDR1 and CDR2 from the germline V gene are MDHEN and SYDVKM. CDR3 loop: CASIGASASGGELFF. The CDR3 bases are TGTGCCAGCATCGGTGCTAGCGCGTCTGGCGGGGAGCTGTTTTTT.

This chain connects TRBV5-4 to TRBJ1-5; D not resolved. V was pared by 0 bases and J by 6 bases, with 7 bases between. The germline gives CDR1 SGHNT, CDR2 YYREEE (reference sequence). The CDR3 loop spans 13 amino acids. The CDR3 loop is CASSLGIRQPQHF. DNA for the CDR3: TGTGCCAGCAGCTTGGGTATTCGTCAGCCCCAGCATTTT. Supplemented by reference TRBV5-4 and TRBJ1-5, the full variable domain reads ETGVTQSPTHLIKTRGQQVTLRCSSQSGHNTVSWYQQALGQGPQFIFQYYREEENGRGNFPPRFSGLQFPNYSSELNVNALELDDSALYLCASSLGIRQPQHFGDGTRLSIL.

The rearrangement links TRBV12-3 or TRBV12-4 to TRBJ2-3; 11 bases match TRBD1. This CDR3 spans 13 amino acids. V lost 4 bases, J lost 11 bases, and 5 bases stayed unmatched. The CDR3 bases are TGTGCCAGCAGTTCCCGGACAGGGGGCATGCAGTATTTT. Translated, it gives CASSSRTGGMQYF.